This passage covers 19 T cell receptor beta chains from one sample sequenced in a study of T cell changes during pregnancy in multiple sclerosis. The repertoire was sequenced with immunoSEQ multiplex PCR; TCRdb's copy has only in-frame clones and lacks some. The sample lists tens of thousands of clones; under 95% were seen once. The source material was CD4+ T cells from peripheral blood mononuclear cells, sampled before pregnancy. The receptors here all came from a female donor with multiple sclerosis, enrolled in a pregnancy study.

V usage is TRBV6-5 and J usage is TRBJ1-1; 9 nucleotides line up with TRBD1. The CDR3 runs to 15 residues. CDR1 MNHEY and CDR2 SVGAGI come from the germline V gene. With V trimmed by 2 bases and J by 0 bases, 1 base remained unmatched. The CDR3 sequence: CASSYGTGMNTEAFF. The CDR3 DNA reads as TGTGCCAGCAGTTACGGGACAGGGATGAACACTGAAGCTTTCTTT.

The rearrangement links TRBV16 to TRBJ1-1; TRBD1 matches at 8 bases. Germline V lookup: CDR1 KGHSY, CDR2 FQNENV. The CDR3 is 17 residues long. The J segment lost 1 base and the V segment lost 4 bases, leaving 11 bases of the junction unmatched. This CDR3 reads CASSRRPGQESNTEAFF. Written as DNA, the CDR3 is TGTGCCAGCAGCCGAAGGCCGGGACAGGAGTCGAACACTGAAGCTTTCTTT.

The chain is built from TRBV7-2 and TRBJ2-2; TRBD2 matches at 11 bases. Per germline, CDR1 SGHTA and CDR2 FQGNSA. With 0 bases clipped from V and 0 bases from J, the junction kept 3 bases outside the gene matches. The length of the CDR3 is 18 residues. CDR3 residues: CASSLALAGAANTGELFF. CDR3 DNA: TGTGCCAGCAGCTTAGCACTAGCGGGGGCCGCGAACACCGGGGAGCTGTTTTTT.

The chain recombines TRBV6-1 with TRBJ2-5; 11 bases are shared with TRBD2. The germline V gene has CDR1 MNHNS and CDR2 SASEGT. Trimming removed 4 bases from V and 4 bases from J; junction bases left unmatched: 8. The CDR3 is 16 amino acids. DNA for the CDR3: TGTGCCAGCAGTGTCGGGTTTAGCGGGGGGGCAGAGACCCAGTACTTC. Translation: CASSVGFSGGAETQYF.

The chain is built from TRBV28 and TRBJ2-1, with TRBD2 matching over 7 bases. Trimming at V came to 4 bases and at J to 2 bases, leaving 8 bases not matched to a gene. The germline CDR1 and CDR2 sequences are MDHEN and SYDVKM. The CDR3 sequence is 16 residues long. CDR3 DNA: TGTGCCAGCAGTTCGTTCCTAGCGGAAACCTACAATGAGCAGTTCTTC. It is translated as CASSSFLAETYNEQFF.

The CDR3 nucleotides are TGTGCCAGCAGCGTAGCGCCAGGGGGGTTTGGCTACACCTTC. This encodes CASSVAPGGFGYTF. The chain joins TRBV9 to TRBJ1-2, with 7 positions matching TRBD1. The CDR3 has 14 amino acids. V was pared by 0 bases and J by 7 bases, with 6 bases of the junction left unmatched. Germline CDR1 and CDR2: SGDLS and YYNGEE. Combining the CDR3 with reference TRBV9 and TRBJ1-2 gives the whole variable domain DSGVTQTPKHLITATGQRVTLRCSPRSGDLSVYWYQQSLDQGLQFLIQYYNGEERAKGNILERFSAQQFPDLHSELNLSSLELGDSALYFCASSVAPGGFGYTFGSGTRLTVV.

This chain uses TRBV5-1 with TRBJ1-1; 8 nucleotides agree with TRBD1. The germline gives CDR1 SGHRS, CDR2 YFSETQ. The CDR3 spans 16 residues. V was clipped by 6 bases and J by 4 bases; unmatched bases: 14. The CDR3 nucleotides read TGCGCCAGCACCTCCGGACAGGGTGGTATGGGCACTGAAGCTTTCTTT. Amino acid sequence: CASTSGQGGMGTEAFF.

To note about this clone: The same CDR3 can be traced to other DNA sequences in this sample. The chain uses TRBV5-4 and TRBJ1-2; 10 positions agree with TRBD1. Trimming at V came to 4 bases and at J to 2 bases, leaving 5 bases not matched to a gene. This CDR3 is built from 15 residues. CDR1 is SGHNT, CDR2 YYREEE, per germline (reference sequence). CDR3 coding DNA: TGTGCCAGCAGCCTTCCGGGACAGGGGAACTATGGCTACACCTTC. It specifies CASSLPGQGNYGYTF.

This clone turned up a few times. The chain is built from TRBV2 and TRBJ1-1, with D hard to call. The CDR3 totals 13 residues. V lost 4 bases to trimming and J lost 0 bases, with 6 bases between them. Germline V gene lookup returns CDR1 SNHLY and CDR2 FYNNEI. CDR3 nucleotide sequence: TGTGCCAGCAGTGTCGGGATGAACACTGAAGCTTTCTTT. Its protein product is CASSVGMNTEAFF.

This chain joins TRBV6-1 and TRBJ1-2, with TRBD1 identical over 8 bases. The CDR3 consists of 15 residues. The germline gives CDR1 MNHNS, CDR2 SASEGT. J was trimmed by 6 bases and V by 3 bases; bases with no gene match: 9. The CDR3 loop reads CASSDAPRTGHGYTF. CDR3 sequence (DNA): TGTGCCAGCAGTGATGCCCCCCGGACAGGGCATGGCTACACCTTC.

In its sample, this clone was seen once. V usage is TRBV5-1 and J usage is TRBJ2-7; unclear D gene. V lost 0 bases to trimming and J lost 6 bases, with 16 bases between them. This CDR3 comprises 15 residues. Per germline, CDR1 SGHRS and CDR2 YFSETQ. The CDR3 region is CASSLGVNSYSEQYF. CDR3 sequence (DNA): TGCGCCAGCAGCTTGGGAGTAAACTCTTACTCCGAGCAGTACTTC.

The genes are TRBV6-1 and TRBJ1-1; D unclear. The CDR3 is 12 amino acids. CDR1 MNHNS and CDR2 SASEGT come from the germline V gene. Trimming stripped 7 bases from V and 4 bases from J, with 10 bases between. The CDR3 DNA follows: TGTGCCAGCACGCGAGGGCTCACTGAAGCTTTCTTT. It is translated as CASTRGLTEAFF.

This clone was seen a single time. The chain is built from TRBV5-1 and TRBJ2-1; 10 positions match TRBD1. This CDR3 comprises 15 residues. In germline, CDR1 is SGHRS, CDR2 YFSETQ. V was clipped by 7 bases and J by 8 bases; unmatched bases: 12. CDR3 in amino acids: CASDSGQGGLDEQFF. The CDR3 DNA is TGCGCCAGCGACTCCGGACAGGGGGGGTTGGATGAGCAGTTCTTC.

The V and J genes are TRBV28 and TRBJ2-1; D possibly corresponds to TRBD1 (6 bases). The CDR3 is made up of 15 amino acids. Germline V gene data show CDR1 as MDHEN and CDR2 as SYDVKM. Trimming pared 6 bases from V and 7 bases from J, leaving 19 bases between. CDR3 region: CASSSDRWAENEQFF. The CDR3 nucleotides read TGTGCCAGCAGCTCCGACAGGTGGGCAGAGAATGAGCAGTTCTTC.

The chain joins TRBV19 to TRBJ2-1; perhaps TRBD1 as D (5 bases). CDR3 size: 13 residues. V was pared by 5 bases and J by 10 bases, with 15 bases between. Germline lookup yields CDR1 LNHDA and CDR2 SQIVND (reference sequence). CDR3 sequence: CASSFYGAGEQFF. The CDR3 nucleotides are TGTGCCAGTAGTTTTTATGGGGCCGGGGAGCAGTTCTTC. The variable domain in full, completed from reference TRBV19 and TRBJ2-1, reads DGGITQSPKYLFRKEGQNVTLSCEQNLNHDAMYWYRQDPGQGLRLIYYSQIVNDFQKGDIAEGYSVSREKKESFPLTVTSAQKNPTAFYLCASSFYGAGEQFFGPGTRLTVL.

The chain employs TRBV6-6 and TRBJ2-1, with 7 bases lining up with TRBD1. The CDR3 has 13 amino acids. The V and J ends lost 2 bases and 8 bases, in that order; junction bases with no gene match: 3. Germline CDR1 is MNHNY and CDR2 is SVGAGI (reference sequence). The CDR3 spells CASSYDRVDEQFF. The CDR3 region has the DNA TGTGCCAGCAGTTACGACAGGGTTGATGAGCAGTTCTTC.

The CDR3 DNA is TGTGCCAGCACCATCGACCCCCCCGGTAGCGGGACCTACAATGAGCAGTTCTTC. Encoded protein: CASTIDPPGSGTYNEQFF. The chain employs TRBV5-5 and TRBJ2-1; the match to TRBD2 covers 8 bases. J gave up 2 bases and V 6 bases, and 16 bases lay outside the gene matches. Germline CDR1 is SGHKS and CDR2 is YYEKEE (reference sequence). The CDR3 contains 18 residues.

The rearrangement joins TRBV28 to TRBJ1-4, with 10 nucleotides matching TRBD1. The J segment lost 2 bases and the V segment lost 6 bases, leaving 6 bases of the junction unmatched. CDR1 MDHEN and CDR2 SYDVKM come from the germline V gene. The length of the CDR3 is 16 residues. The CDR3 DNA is TGTGCCAGCAGGGGACCGACAGGGGGCACTAATGAAAAACTGTTTTTT. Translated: CASRGPTGGTNEKLFF.

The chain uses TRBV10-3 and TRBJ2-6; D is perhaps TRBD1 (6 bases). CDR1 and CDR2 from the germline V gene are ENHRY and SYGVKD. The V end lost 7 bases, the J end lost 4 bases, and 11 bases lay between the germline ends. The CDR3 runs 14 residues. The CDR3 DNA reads TGTGCCATCACTCAGGGGCTCGGGGCCAACGTCCTGACTTTC. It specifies CAITQGLGANVLTF.